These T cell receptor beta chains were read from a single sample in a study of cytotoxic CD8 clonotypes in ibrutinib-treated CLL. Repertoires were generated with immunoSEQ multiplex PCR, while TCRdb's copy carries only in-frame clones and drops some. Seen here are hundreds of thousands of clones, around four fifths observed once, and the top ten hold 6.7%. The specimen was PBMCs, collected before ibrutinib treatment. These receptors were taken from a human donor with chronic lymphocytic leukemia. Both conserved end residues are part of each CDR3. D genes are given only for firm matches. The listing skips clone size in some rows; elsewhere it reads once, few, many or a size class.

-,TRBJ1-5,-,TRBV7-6,CASSLDESNQPQHF,TGTGCCAGCAGCTTGGACGAGAGTAATCAGCCCCAGCATTTT
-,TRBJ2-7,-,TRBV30,CAWSTQGQKNYEQYF,TGTGCCTGGAGCACCCAAGGACAGAAAAACTACGAGCAGTACTTC
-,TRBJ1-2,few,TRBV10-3,CAIKRAESHYGYTF,TGTGCCATCAAGAGGGCGGAAAGCCACTATGGCTACACCTTC
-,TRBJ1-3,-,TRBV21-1,CASSTGDIGDAGNTIYF,TGTGCCAGCAGCACAGGGGATATAGGGGATGCTGGAAACACCATATATTTT
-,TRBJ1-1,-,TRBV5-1,CASLSGVGTEAFF,TGCGCCAGCCTATCAGGGGTTGGCACTGAAGCTTTCTTT
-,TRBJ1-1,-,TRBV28,CASSWTGAITEAFF,TGTGCCAGCAGTTGGACCGGGGCGATCACTGAAGCTTTCTTT
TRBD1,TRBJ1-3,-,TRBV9,CASSGGGGLNSGNTIYF,TGTGCCAGCAGCGGAGGGGGCGGACTTAACTCTGGAAACACCATATATTTT
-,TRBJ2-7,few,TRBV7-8,CASSGGPSYEQYF,TGTGCCAGCTCCGGAGGTCCGAGCTACGAGCAGTACTTC
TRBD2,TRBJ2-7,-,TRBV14,CASSRWGLYEQYF,TGTGCCAGCAGCCGATGGGGACTATACGAGCAGTACTTC
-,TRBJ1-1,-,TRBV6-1,CASRGTYTEAFF,TGTGCCAGCAGAGGGACGTACACTGAAGCTTTCTTT
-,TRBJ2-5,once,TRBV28,CASSGQIRQETQYF,TGTGCCAGCTCGGGCCAGATAAGGCAAGAGACCCAGTACTTC
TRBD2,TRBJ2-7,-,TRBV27,CASSPYSLAGNYEQYF,TGTGCCAGCAGTCCCTATTCCCTAGCGGGAAACTACGAGCAGTACTTC
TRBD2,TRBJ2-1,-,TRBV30,CAWSRLAGGNEQFF,TGTGCCTGGAGCCGACTAGCGGGAGGGAATGAGCAGTTCTTC
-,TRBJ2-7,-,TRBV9,CASSVASSSYEQYF,TGTGCCAGCAGCGTAGCTTCTAGCTCCTACGAGCAGTACTTC